The clone carrying this TCR beta chain is a singleton in its sample. Produced via immunoSEQ multiplex PCR; TCRdb's table is partial and in-frame only. Among a few hundred thousand clones listed, more than 85% were seen once. The sample is drawn from a study of blood T cell repertoires in COVID-19. This CDR3 is 17 amino acids long. Looked up from germline, CDR1 is SEHNR and CDR2 is FQNEAQ (reference sequence). V lost 3 bases and J 1 base, leaving 16 bases between the germline ends. This rearrangement joins TRBV7-9 to TRBJ1-5; weak D call: TRBD1 (5 bases). The material sequenced was PBMCs or T cells enriched from blood (not recorded which). This receptor was taken from a woman in her 30s who had recovered from COVID-19. Written as DNA, the CDR3 is TGTGCCAGCAGCTTTGGGGGAGGAATTGGGAGCAATCAGCCCCAGCATTTT. Translating it yields CASSFGGGIGSNQPQHF.